The rows below give T cell receptor beta chains drawn from one sample of a study of cytomegalovirus exposure and HLA in healthy donors. Libraries were prepared by immunoSEQ multiplex PCR; TCRdb keeps only in-frame clonotypes and omits some of them. The sample contains 50,000 or so clones, roughly 70% of which appear only once. Material: PBMCs. The receptors were gathered from a man aged 35-49 years in good health and CMV-seropositive. The CDR3 runs from the conserved cysteine through the conserved F or W. The order of the fields is D gene, V gene, clone size, J gene, CDR3 DNA, CDR3 protein. A D gene is named only where the DNA matches it firmly. Clone size, where shown, is once, few, many, or a class for clones that have expanded.

TRBD1	TRBV18	few	TRBJ1-6	TGTGCCAGCTCCCGTGGACAGGATAATTCACCCCTCCACTTT	CASSRGQDNSPLHF
TRBD2	TRBV19	-	TRBJ2-3	TGTGCCAGTAGTACCCCCCTGGTAGCGGGGGGGCTCACAGATACGCAGTATTTT	CASSTPLVAGGLTDTQYF
-	TRBV27	-	TRBJ2-5	TGTGCCAGCAGGGGACATTTACAAGAGACCCAGTACTTC	CASRGHLQETQYF
-	TRBV19	-	TRBJ2-1	TGTGCCAGTAGTATAGACCCGATTGACAGCTACAATGAGCAGTTCTTC	CASSIDPIDSYNEQFF
TRBD1	TRBV7-9	-	TRBJ2-7	TGTGCCAGCAGCCCCGGGTCGGACAGGATGGGGATCTACGAGCAGTACTTC	CASSPGSDRMGIYEQYF
-	TRBV9	-	TRBJ1-3	TGTGCCAGCAGCGTTAGCAGGGGATCAGGAAACACCATATATTTT	CASSVSRGSGNTIYF
-	TRBV4-1	-	TRBJ1-5	TGCGCCAGCAGCCAAGACCCAGGGGATCAGCCCCAGCATTTT	CASSQDPGDQPQHF
TRBD2	TRBV10-2	-	TRBJ2-7	TGCGCCAGCAGAAGCCCCAGCGGGGATAGCTCCTACGAGCAGTACTTC	CASRSPSGDSSYEQYF
-	TRBV7-9	few	TRBJ2-2	TGTGCCAGCAGCTTAGGGACAGCTAACACCGGGGAGCTGTTTTTT	CASSLGTANTGELFF
-	TRBV4-3	-	TRBJ1-2	TGCGCCAGCAGCCAAGAGGTCTCGCGGGGCTATGGCTACACCTTC	CASSQEVSRGYGYTF
TRBD2	TRBV5-1	few	TRBJ2-7	TGCGCCAGCAGCTTTACTAGCGGGGGTCTTTACGAGCAGTACTTC	CASSFTSGGLYEQYF
TRBD2	TRBV7-9	-	TRBJ2-2	TGTGCCAGCAGCGGGACTAGCGGGCCAACCGGGGAGCTGTTTTTT	CASSGTSGPTGELFF
TRBD1	TRBV19	-	TRBJ2-7	TGTGCCAGTAGCACCACGGGACAGGGCTACGAGCAGTACTTC	CASSTTGQGYEQYF
-	TRBV7-8	-	TRBJ2-2	TGTGCCAGCAGCATACAGGACACCGGGGAGCTGTTTTTT	CASSIQDTGELFF
TRBD1	TRBV5-4	once	TRBJ1-6	TGTGCCAGCAGCTTGGGTACAGGGACAGGGAATTCACCCCTCCACTTT	CASSLGTGTGNSPLHF
TRBD1	TRBV7-9	-	TRBJ2-5	TGTGCCAGCAGCTTCGGGACAGGGCCCCAAGAGACCCAGTACTTC	CASSFGTGPQETQYF
TRBD1	TRBV4-1	-	TRBJ1-2	TGCGCCAGCAGCCAAGAACATCACAGGGGAGACTATGGCTACACCTTC	CASSQEHHRGDYGYTF
TRBD1	TRBV6-5	-	TRBJ1-1	TGTGCCAGCAGCCTAGGACAGGGCGGCGCTTTCTTT	CASSLGQGGAFF
TRBD2	TRBV5-1	few	TRBJ2-1	TGCGCCAGCAGCGCCACGACTAGCGGGGGGGTAAATGAGCAGTTCTTC	CASSATTSGGVNEQFF
-	TRBV5-6	-	TRBJ1-1	TGTGCCAGCAGCTTGACACACGACGCGGGGAGCGCTTTCTTT	CASSLTHDAGSAFF
TRBD1	TRBV28	-	TRBJ2-7	TGTGCCAGCAGAGGACAGGGTCGGGCCTACGAGCAGTACTTC	CASRGQGRAYEQYF
-	TRBV2	-	TRBJ1-5	TGTGCCAGCAGTGCACAGTCGTATTTT	CASSAQSYF
-	TRBV9	once	TRBJ2-7	TGTGCCAGCAGCGTAGCGGGGGTGCTCGGGGAGCAGTACTTC	CASSVAGVLGEQYF
TRBD2	TRBV2	-	TRBJ2-3	TGTGCCAGCAGTGAAGCGAGGGGACTAGCGGGGGGGTTAGATACGCAGTATTTT	CASSEARGLAGGLDTQYF
TRBD1	TRBV29-1	few	TRBJ1-5	TGCAGCGTTGAAGATCCGACAGGGAAGCAGCCCCAGCATTTT	CSVEDPTGKQPQHF
-	TRBV6-1	-	TRBJ1-3	TGTGCCAGCATGCGACTGAGCTCTGGAAACACCATATATTTT	CASMRLSSGNTIYF
-	TRBV6-6	-	TRBJ1-2	TGTGCCAGCAGTTCCGGACAGCACTATGGCTACACCTTC	CASSSGQHYGYTF
-	TRBV6-1	-	TRBJ2-7	TGTGCCAGCAGTGAAGCGCGTAGGAGCGAGCAGTACTTC	CASSEARRSEQYF
TRBD2	TRBV6-1	few	TRBJ2-1	TGTGCCAGCAGGCAGGGAGGGTTGGATGAGCAGTTCTTC	CASRQGGLDEQFF
-	TRBV5-1	-	TRBJ2-5	TGCGCCAGCTACATATTGGGAGTCCAAGAGACCCAGTACTTC	CASYILGVQETQYF
TRBD1	TRBV7-9	-	TRBJ1-2	TGTGCCAGCAGCTTAGGGACAGGGGTTTTTAGTGGCTACACCTTC	CASSLGTGVFSGYTF
TRBD1	TRBV27	-	TRBJ2-4	TGTGCCAGCAGCAATGAGCGGACAGGGAAAAACATTCAGTACTTC	CASSNERTGKNIQYF
-	TRBV2	-	TRBJ1-5	TGTGCCAGCATGGGGCTACCCACTCAGCCCCAGCATTTT	CASMGLPTQPQHF
TRBD2	TRBV4-3	-	TRBJ2-2	TGCGCCAGCAGCCAGAGGGCTGGCGGGGGAGTCGGGGAGCTGTTTTTT	CASSQRAGGGVGELFF
-	TRBV25-1	-	TRBJ1-6	TGTGCCAGCAGTGATTTCACAGGTAGAACGAATTCACCCCTCCACTTT	CASSDFTGRTNSPLHF